One and the same sample provided the 9 T cell receptor beta chains below, sequenced in a study of blood T cell repertoires in COVID-19. Generated by immunoSEQ multiplex PCR, the TCRdb table keeps only in-frame clones and is missing some. Of 200,000 to 250,000 clones listed, roughly 90% were seen once; the top ten hold approximately 15%. Sequenced: PBMCs or T cells enriched from blood (not recorded which). Every receptor here comes from a man aged 25-45 years who had been exposed to COVID-19.

V and J are TRBV3-1 (or the pseudogene TRBV3-2) and TRBJ2-2; TRBD1 aligns across 7 bases. This CDR3 region has 17 residues. Trimming took 0 bases from V and 2 from J; bases not matched to a gene: 6. Germline V lookup: CDR1 LGHDT, CDR2 YNNKEL (reference sequence). The CDR3 DNA reads as TGTGCCAGCAGCCAAGAGAACAGGGGAGTCAACACCGGGGAGCTGTTTTTT. Residues: CASSQENRGVNTGELFF.

On this clone itself: One end of the junction fails to match germline, which may point to a read error. The CDR3 spells CASSLWDKHYF. In DNA, the CDR3 is TGTGCCAGCAGCTTGTGGGACAAGCATTACTTC. The V gene is TRBV11-1, the J gene TRBJ2-7; a possible D gene is TRBD1 (6 bases). Germline V gives CDR1 SGHAT, CDR2 FQDESV (reference sequence). There are 11 residues in the CDR3.

The V gene is TRBV29-1, the J gene TRBJ2-2; possible D gene TRBD1, 6 bases. The V gene's germline CDR1 is SQVTM and CDR2 ANQGSEA. V lost 6 bases and J lost 5, with 19 bases in between. The CDR3 sequence is 15 residues long. The CDR3 here is CSVQGAQGRTGELFF. The CDR3 nucleotides read TGCAGCGTCCAAGGGGCACAGGGTCGGACCGGGGAGCTGTTTTTT.

V and J are TRBV14 and TRBJ1-2, with D unclear. The germline gives CDR1 SGHDN, CDR2 FVKESK. V lost 1 base to trimming and J lost 8 bases, with 11 bases between them. The CDR3 is 13 amino acids. Written as DNA, the CDR3 is TGTGCCAGCAGCCAAGTCCCTTCCCGGGGCTACACCTTC. Protein sequence: CASSQVPSRGYTF.

Only one count was recorded for this clone. J is TRBJ1-1 and V is TRBV28, with D maybe TRBD1 (5 bases). CDR1 is MDHEN, CDR2 SYDVKM, per germline. CDR3 length: 12 amino acids. The ends were cut back, 6 bases at V and 9 bases at J, with 14 bases in the middle. The DNA of the CDR3 is TGTGCCAGCAGGGACACAGGTCCTAAAGCTTTCTTT. Translated: CASRDTGPKAFF. The full variable domain, its missing parts supplied by reference TRBV28 and TRBJ1-1, is DVKVTQSSRYLVKRTGEKVFLECVQDMDHENMFWYRQDPGLGLRLIYFSYDVKMKEKGDIPEGYSVSREKKERFSLILESASTNQTSMYLCASRDTGPKAFFGQGTRLTVV.

This chain joins TRBV3-1 (or the pseudogene TRBV3-2) and TRBJ1-6; D unresolved. This CDR3 is built from 17 residues. Germline CDR1 is LGHDT and CDR2 is YNNKEL (reference sequence). Trimming pared 0 bases from V and 5 bases from J, leaving 14 bases between. The CDR3 DNA reads TGTGCCAGCAGCCAAGATAGGCGTGAGGGAAATAATTCACCCCTCCACTTT. It specifies CASSQDRREGNNSPLHF.

This clone was found a few times. The gene calls are TRBV30 and TRBJ2-1, with D possibly TRBD2 on 6 matching bases. The CDR3 is made up of 15 amino acids. The V and J ends lost 1 base and 5 bases respectively, with 15 bases between them. Germline CDR1 is GTSNPN and CDR2 is SVGIG (reference sequence). This chain's CDR3 is CAWSGDWQGNNEQFF. The CDR3 DNA sequence: TGTGCCTGGAGTGGGGACTGGCAGGGCAACAATGAGCAGTTCTTC.

The chain recombines TRBV3-1 (or the pseudogene TRBV3-2) with TRBJ2-1; 8 positions agree with TRBD2. J lost 6 bases, V lost 4 bases, and 2 bases had no gene match. From germline, CDR1 is LGHDT and CDR2 YNNKEL (reference sequence). CDR3 length: 13 residues. The CDR3 spells CASSPGTSNEQFF. CDR3 bases: TGTGCCAGCAGCCCCGGGACTAGCAATGAGCAGTTCTTC.

This chain links TRBV27 with TRBJ1-1; D perhaps matches TRBD1 (6 bases). Germline V gives CDR1 MNHEY, CDR2 SMNVEV (reference sequence). This CDR3 comprises 18 residues. The V end lost 5 bases, the J end lost 0 bases, and 22 bases lay between the germline ends. CDR3 sequence reads: CASSPSRDGRGVNTEAFF. CDR3 nucleotides: TGTGCCAGCAGTCCGTCCCGGGACGGGAGGGGGGTGAACACTGAAGCTTTCTTT.